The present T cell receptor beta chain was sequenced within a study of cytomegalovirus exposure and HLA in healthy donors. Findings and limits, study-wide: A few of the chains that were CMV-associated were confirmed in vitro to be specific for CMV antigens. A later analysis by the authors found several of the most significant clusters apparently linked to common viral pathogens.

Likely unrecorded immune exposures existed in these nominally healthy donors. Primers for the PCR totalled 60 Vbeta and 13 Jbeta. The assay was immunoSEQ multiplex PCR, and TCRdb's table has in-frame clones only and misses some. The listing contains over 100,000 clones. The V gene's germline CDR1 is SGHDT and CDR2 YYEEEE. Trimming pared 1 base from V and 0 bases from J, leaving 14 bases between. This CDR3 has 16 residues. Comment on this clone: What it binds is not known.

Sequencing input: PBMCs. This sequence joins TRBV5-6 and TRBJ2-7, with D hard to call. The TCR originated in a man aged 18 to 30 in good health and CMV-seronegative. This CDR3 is CASSLLRMESSYEQYF. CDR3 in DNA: TGTGCCAGCAGCTTGTTAAGGATGGAGAGCTCCTACGAGCAGTACTTC. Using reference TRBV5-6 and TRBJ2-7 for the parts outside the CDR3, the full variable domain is DAGVTQSPTHLIKTRGQQVTLRCSPKSGHDTVSWYQQALGQGPQFIFQYYEEEERQRGNFPDRFSGHQFPNYSSELNVNALLLGDSALYLCASSLLRMESSYEQYFGPGTRLTVT.